These 12 T cell receptor beta chains were all obtained from the same sample, sequenced in a study of Graves' ophthalmopathy and Graves' hyperthyroidism. The TCR beta CDR3 regions underwent amplification from RNA transcripts. First-round RT-PCR employed HTBI primers, with a second-round multiplex PCR after it. Each CDR3 protein gets one entry after TCRdb re-called the multiplex PCR reads with MiXCR. This table holds 210,000 or so distinct CDR3 sequences, about 32% found once. Source material: peripheral blood. These TCRs come from a man aged 50 to 60 with Graves' ophthalmopathy.

This clonotype was counted at least ten times. The J gene is TRBJ2-7, the V gene TRBV7-9; D is unresolved. CDR3 length: 13 residues. The V end lost 3 bases, the J end lost 5 bases, and 11 bases lay between the germline ends. Germline V CDR1 and CDR2: SEHNR, FQNEAQ (reference sequence). The CDR3 DNA reads as TGTGCCAGCAGCTTGTTGAGAAATGACGAGCAGTACTTC. Translation: CASSLLRNDEQYF.

In this sample, this clonotype turned up many times. CDR3 amino acids: CASERGQFTGELFF. The CDR3 DNA reads TGTGCCAGCGAGAGGGGACAGTTTACCGGGGAGCTGTTTTTT. The V call is TRBV6-5, the J call TRBJ2-2; 7 bases are shared with TRBD1. The ends lost 8 bases at V and 5 bases at J; junction bases unmatched: 8. This CDR3 comprises 14 residues. The germline V gene has CDR1 MNHEY and CDR2 SVGAGI.

This clonotype was counted many times. V gene TRBV6-2 or TRBV6-3 combines with J gene TRBJ1-5; weak D call: TRBD1 (5 bases). Germline CDR1 reads MNHEY; CDR2 reads SVGEGT. This CDR3 spans 12 amino acids. V gave up 8 bases and J gave up 6 bases, with 11 bases separating them. CDR3 sequence (DNA): TGTGCCAGCCGGAGGGGATCTCAGCCCCAGCATTTT. It specifies CASRRGSQPQHF.

The chain has TRBV7-2 and TRBJ2-7; 11 nucleotides line up with TRBD1. With V trimmed by 5 bases and J by 4 bases, 7 bases remained unmatched. The germline V gene encodes CDR1 SGHTA and CDR2 FQGNSA. The CDR3 sequence is 15 residues long. The CDR3 DNA reads TGTGCCAGCAGCCACGAGGGACAGGGGGGTTACGAGCAGTACTTC. This gives the protein CASSHEGQGGYEQYF.

The sample holds many counts of this clonotype. The DNA for the CDR3 is TGTGCCAGCAGCCGTTCGAGGGGATACTCAGAGACCCAGTACTTC. Protein sequence: CASSRSRGYSETQYF. The chain joins TRBV12-3 or TRBV12-4 to TRBJ2-5; D is possibly TRBD1 or TRBD2 (5 bases each). Trimming shortened V by 6 bases and J by 4 bases, and 18 bases separated the two germline ends. The length of the CDR3 is 15 residues.

The table lists this clonotype with many counts. The chain employs TRBV6-1 and TRBJ2-7; D gene unclear. The CDR3 sequence is 10 residues long. V lost 8 bases and J lost 3, with 5 bases in between. Germline-derived CDR1 and CDR2 are MNHNS and SASEGT. CDR3: CASVGYEQYF. The CDR3 nucleotides are TGTGCCAGCGTCGGCTACGAGCAGTACTTC.

Ten or more counts support this clonotype. The CDR3 spells CATSRGGGNTEAFF. Here the CDR3 DNA reads TGCGCCACCTCGAGAGGGGGGGGGAACACTGAAGCTTTCTTT. V gene TRBV5-1 combines with J gene TRBJ1-1, with a weak D call TRBD1 (6 bases). The germline V gene has CDR1 SGHRS and CDR2 YFSETQ. Trimming left V 9 bases short and J 1 base short, with 16 bases between. CDR3 length: 14 residues. Combining the CDR3 with reference TRBV5-1 and TRBJ1-1 gives the whole variable domain KAGVTQTPRYLIKTRGQQVTLSCSPISGHRSVSWYQQTPGQGLQFLFEYFSETQRNKGNFPGRFSGRQFSNSRSEMNVSTLELGDSALYLCATSRGGGNTEAFFGQGTRLTVV.

There are many counts of this clonotype. V and J are TRBV6-1 and TRBJ2-7; D is ambiguous. This CDR3 is 13 amino acids long. Looked up from germline, CDR1 is MNHNS and CDR2 is SASEGT. The germline V and J ends were trimmed by 7 bases and 4 bases, with 14 bases remaining between them. The CDR3 coding sequence is TGTGCCAGCATGCCAGGAGTCGTGTACGAGCAGTACTTC. Its protein is CASMPGVVYEQYF.

This clonotype was picked up one time. CDR3 in DNA: TGTGCCACCACAGCGGGACAGGATCAGCCCCAGCATTTT. It translates to CATTAGQDQPQHF. The genes are TRBV12-3 or TRBV12-4 and TRBJ1-5, with 8 bases matching TRBD1. V trimming: 10 bases; J trimming: 5 bases; junction bases outside the gene matches: 7. The CDR3 consists of 13 residues.

This clonotype was picked up a small number of times. The J gene is TRBJ2-7, the V gene TRBV19, with no clear D. Per germline, CDR1 LNHDA and CDR2 SQIVND (reference sequence). V lost 5 bases, J lost 3 bases, and 11 bases lay in between. The CDR3 is made up of 13 amino acids. CDR3 sequence reads: CASSWSWGYEQYF. The DNA for the CDR3 is TGTGCCAGTAGTTGGAGTTGGGGCTACGAGCAGTACTTC.

This clonotype was counted many times. This chain links TRBV14 with TRBJ1-1, with D perhaps matching TRBD1 (6 bases). This CDR3 has 15 residues. V gave up 3 bases and J gave up 1 base, with 12 bases separating them. Germline CDR1 SGHDN, CDR2 FVKESK. The CDR3 sequence is CASSHTGRENTEAFF. DNA for the CDR3: TGTGCCAGCAGCCACACAGGGCGCGAGAACACTGAAGCTTTCTTT.

V and J are TRBV6-1 and TRBJ2-2, with 7 bases fitting TRBD1. Trimming took 7 bases from V and 3 from J; bases not matched to a gene: 5. Germline V gene data show CDR1 as MNHNS and CDR2 as SASEGT. The CDR3 extends over 14 amino acids. The CDR3 DNA follows: TGTGCCAGCAAGGGACAGTCTTACACCGGGGAGCTGTTTTTT. Amino acid sequence: CASKGQSYTGELFF.